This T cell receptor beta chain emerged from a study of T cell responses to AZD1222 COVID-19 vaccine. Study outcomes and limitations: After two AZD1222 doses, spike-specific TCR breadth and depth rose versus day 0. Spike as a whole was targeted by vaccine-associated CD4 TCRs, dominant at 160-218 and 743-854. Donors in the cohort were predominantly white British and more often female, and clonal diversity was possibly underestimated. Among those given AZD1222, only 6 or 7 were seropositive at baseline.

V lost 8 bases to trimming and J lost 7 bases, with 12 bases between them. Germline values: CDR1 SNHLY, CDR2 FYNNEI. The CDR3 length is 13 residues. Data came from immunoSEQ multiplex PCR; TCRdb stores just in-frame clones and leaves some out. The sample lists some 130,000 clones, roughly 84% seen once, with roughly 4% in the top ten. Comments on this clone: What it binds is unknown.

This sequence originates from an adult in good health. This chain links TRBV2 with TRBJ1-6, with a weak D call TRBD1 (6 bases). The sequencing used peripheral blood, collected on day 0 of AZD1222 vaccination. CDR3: CASGAQGNSPLHF. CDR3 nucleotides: TGTGCCAGCGGGGCCCAGGGGAATTCACCCCTCCACTTT.